This T cell receptor beta chain was profiled in a study of blood T cells in healthy people across ages. Combining a sample-barcoded 5' primer with a J-beta primer mix, a second PCR ran for roughly 6 to 12 cycles. Each TCR beta cDNA got a 12-nucleotide random molecular identifier. TCRdb fed the 5' RACE reads into MiXCR, producing one record per CDR3 protein. This sample has more than 900,000 distinct CDR3 sequences; about 25% occur once, and the top ten carry approximately 0.71%. The CDR3 runs 11 residues. The germline V gene encodes CDR1 MNHEY and CDR2 SVGAGI. This sample was shared with a second study, whose subject was T cells of mothers and their children. That paper notes: The study recruited a few healthy Caucasian mothers and their six children as donors.

The chain employs TRBV6-5 and TRBJ2-5; D is uncertain. The closer fit of TRBJ2-1 to the DNA end suggests the J call may be wrong. This clonotype originated in a girl aged 2 to 9 in good health. What was sequenced was blood. The CDR3 DNA is TGTGCCAGCAGTACCCGGAATGAGCAGTTCTTC. Its translation is CASSTRNEQFF.